Following are 13 T cell receptor beta chains from one sample sequenced in a study of blood T cell repertoires in COVID-19. Clones were read by immunoSEQ multiplex PCR, and TCRdb kept only the in-frame ones, dropping some. The sample consists of approximately 74,000 clones, nearly 80% of them appearing once. Material: peripheral blood. Every receptor here comes from a human donor in a cohort sampled during active COVID-19.

The chain couples TRBV28 to TRBJ1-1; TRBD1 aligns across 7 bases. Germline values: CDR1 MDHEN, CDR2 SYDVKM. The CDR3 loop spans 13 amino acids. J lost 1 base, V lost 9 bases, and 5 bases had no gene match. The CDR3 sequence is CASSGTENTEAFF. CDR3 coding DNA: TGTGCCAGTTCCGGGACAGAGAACACTGAAGCTTTCTTT.

The CDR3 here is CASSPISGANVLTF. Written as DNA, the CDR3 is TGTGCCAGCAGCCCTATCTCTGGGGCCAACGTCCTGACTTTC. The gene calls are TRBV14 and TRBJ2-6; D is ambiguous. The CDR3 consists of 14 residues. CDR1 and CDR2 (germline): SGHDN, FVKESK. V was trimmed by 4 bases and J by 0 bases, leaving 4 bases between them.

This clone has more than one count but fewer than ten. V usage is TRBV10-2 and J usage is TRBJ2-1; D might be TRBD2 (8 bases). The CDR3 is 16 residues long. Trimming removed 5 bases at V and 6 bases at J, with 20 bases between. Germline CDR1 WSHSY, CDR2 SAAADI. The CDR3: CASSRGGTVGGNEQFF. CDR3 bases: TGCGCCAGCAGTCGGGGGGGGACAGTAGGCGGCAATGAGCAGTTCTTC.

This chain joins TRBV6-2 or TRBV6-3 and TRBJ2-7, with D possibly being TRBD2 (7 bases). V lost 4 bases to trimming and J lost 4 bases, with 11 bases between them. Germline V CDR1 and CDR2: MNHEY, SVGEGT. This CDR3 has 13 amino acids. Here the CDR3 reads CASSWGGLYEQYF. The DNA of the CDR3 is TGTGCCAGCAGTTGGGGGGGGCTGTACGAGCAGTACTTC.

V and J are TRBV2 and TRBJ2-1, with TRBD2 matching 8 bases. Trimming took 6 bases from V and 3 from J; bases not matched to a gene: 4. CDR1 SNHLY and CDR2 FYNNEI come from the germline V gene. There are 14 residues in the CDR3. The CDR3 DNA sequence: TGTGCCAGCAGGGCGACTAGCGACTACAATGAGCAGTTCTTC. Protein product: CASRATSDYNEQFF.

The V and J genes are TRBV5-1 and TRBJ1-2; TRBD1 might be the D (5 bases). The CDR3 loop spans 13 amino acids. V lost 4 bases and J 6 bases, leaving 13 bases between the germline ends. Germline CDR1 and CDR2: SGHRS and YFSETQ. CDR3 sequence: CASSPGGVDGYTF. DNA for the CDR3: TGCGCCAGCAGCCCCGGGGGGGTCGATGGCTACACCTTC. The whole variable domain, filled in from reference TRBV5-1 and TRBJ1-2, reads KAGVTQTPRYLIKTRGQQVTLSCSPISGHRSVSWYQQTPGQGLQFLFEYFSETQRNKGNFPGRFSGRQFSNSRSEMNVSTLELGDSALYLCASSPGGVDGYTFGSGTRLTVV.

The rearrangement links TRBV7-8 to TRBJ1-3; D ambiguous. Germline lookup yields CDR1 SGHVS and CDR2 FQNEAQ. V dropped 5 bases and J dropped 4 bases, with 15 bases sitting between them. CDR3 length: 15 residues. The CDR3 sequence: CASSPRREWGNTIYF. CDR3 sequence (DNA): TGTGCCAGCAGCCCCCGTAGGGAGTGGGGAAACACCATATATTTT.

The rearrangement joins TRBV6-5 to TRBJ1-1; 9 nucleotides line up with TRBD1. The trim removed 5 bases at V and 2 bases at J, leaving 6 bases unmatched. This CDR3 spans 15 amino acids. Germline V gives CDR1 MNHEY, CDR2 SVGAGI. This chain's CDR3 is CASSRTGQGNTEAFF. DNA for the CDR3: TGTGCCAGCAGTCGAACGGGACAGGGAAACACTGAAGCTTTCTTT.

The chain couples TRBV28 to TRBJ2-7, with 11 bases aligning to TRBD1. The CDR3 is made up of 15 amino acids. Germline values: CDR1 MDHEN, CDR2 SYDVKM. V shed 7 bases, J shed 7 bases, and the junction held 12 bases outside the gene matches. The CDR3 DNA reads TGTGCCAGCATCGGGGGCGGACAGGGGGCTGAAGAGCAGTACTTC. This encodes CASIGGGQGAEEQYF.

The V call is TRBV15, the J call TRBJ2-6; TRBD1 is a possible D gene (6 bases). Per germline, CDR1 LNHNV and CDR2 YYDKDF (reference sequence). There are 18 residues in the CDR3. V lost 0 bases and J lost 0, with 12 bases in between. The CDR3 nucleotides read TGTGCCACCAGCAGAGAGGCAGGGGAAAGCTCTGGGGCCAACGTCCTGACTTTC. This translates into CATSREAGESSGANVLTF.

This clone was seen a single time. CDR3 coding DNA: TGTGCAAGTCGGCCTCGGACAGGGGAGGTTCAGCCCCAGCATTTT. It yields the protein CASRPRTGEVQPQHF. V is TRBV12-2 and J is TRBJ1-5; the table gives TRBD1 as D, unverified against the DNA. TRBV12-2 is labeled a pseudogene. The length of the CDR3 is 15 residues.

The rearrangement uses TRBV28 and TRBJ2-7, with 11 nucleotides matching TRBD1. Germline assignment: CDR1 MDHEN and CDR2 SYDVKM. This CDR3 is 15 amino acids long. The trim removed 4 bases at V and 3 bases at J, leaving 5 bases unmatched. The CDR3 DNA is TGTGCCAGCAGTTCTTCCGGGACAGGGGGCTACGAGCAGTACTTC. This encodes CASSSSGTGGYEQYF. Full variable domain (outside the CDR3, taken from reference TRBV28 and TRBJ2-7): DVKVTQSSRYLVKRTGEKVFLECVQDMDHENMFWYRQDPGLGLRLIYFSYDVKMKEKGDIPEGYSVSREKKERFSLILESASTNQTSMYLCASSSSGTGGYEQYFGPGTRLTVT.

The chain uses TRBV5-1 and TRBJ1-2; 7 positions agree with TRBD1. Germline-derived CDR1 and CDR2 are SGHRS and YFSETQ. This CDR3 comprises 16 residues. V gave up 0 bases and J gave up 4 bases; unmatched junction bases: 9. CDR3 region: CASSLGGVGTVYGYTF. CDR3 DNA: TGCGCCAGCAGCTTGGGGGGTGTCGGGACAGTCTATGGCTACACCTTC. The full variable domain, with the rest looked up from reference TRBV5-1 and TRBJ1-2, is KAGVTQTPRYLIKTRGQQVTLSCSPISGHRSVSWYQQTPGQGLQFLFEYFSETQRNKGNFPGRFSGRQFSNSRSEMNVSTLELGDSALYLCASSLGGVGTVYGYTFGSGTRLTVV.